The sequence of this TCR beta chain was determined in a study of T-cell memory formation after mild COVID-19. General study points: Pre-infection memory held some responding clones, suggesting pre-existing cross-reactive T cells responded.

In regard to this clonotype: Its antigen is as yet unknown.

Amplification by 5'RACE using constant-segment primers produced TCR alpha and TCR beta cDNA libraries that carried sample barcodes and UMIs. MiXCR, run by TCRdb on the 5' RACE reads, gives a single entry per CDR3 protein. The table lists about 360,000 distinct CDR3 sequences, approximately 15% of them singletons. The CDR3 is 16 amino acids. V lost 7 bases to trimming and J lost 3 bases, with 25 bases between them. Germline V gives CDR1 DFQATT, CDR2 SNEGSKA (reference sequence). Source material: PBMCs or a T cell subset sorted from them (not recorded which). The receptor's source is a man younger than 35 who had mild COVID-19 (a few samples of this study predate the infection). Cell type and time point are not known. The chain carries TRBV20-1 and TRBJ2-7, with D possibly being TRBD1 (8 bases). CDR3 amino acids: CSGGGWVTGAIYEQYF. The CDR3 region has the DNA TGCAGTGGGGGAGGGTGGGTGACAGGGGCCATCTACGAGCAGTACTTC.